The rows below give T cell receptor beta chains drawn from one sample of a study of CD4 T cells in relation to SARS-CoV-2 and coronaviruses. Profiling relied on immunoSEQ multiplex PCR, and the TCRdb table lists in-frame clones only, not all of them. The table has approximately 37,000 clones, 75% to 90% seen once. Material for sequencing was memory CD4+ T cells from PBMCs. These receptor sequences come from an adult with COVID-19. Both conserved end residues are part of each CDR3. Each record gives: clone size, V gene, D gene, J gene, CDR3 protein, CDR3 DNA. The D gene is left open where the match is weak. Clone sizes are given selectively: once, few, many, or a class where the clone is expanded.

clone_size: .
v_call: TRBV25-1
d_call: .
j_call: TRBJ1-1
cdr3_aa: CASSTLENTEAFF
cdr3_nt: TGTGCCAGCAGTACTCTTGAGAACACTGAAGCTTTCTTT

clone_size: .
v_call: TRBV15
d_call: .
j_call: TRBJ2-4
cdr3_aa: CATTQGFGNIQYF
cdr3_nt: TGTGCCACCACCCAGGGGTTTGGAAACATTCAGTACTTC

clone_size: few
v_call: TRBV2
d_call: .
j_call: TRBJ1-1
cdr3_aa: CASTVIATEAFF
cdr3_nt: TGTGCCAGCACCGTGATAGCCACTGAAGCTTTCTTT

clone_size: .
v_call: TRBV19
d_call: .
j_call: TRBJ1-2
cdr3_aa: CASSTTRGVREYGYTF
cdr3_nt: TGTGCCAGTAGTACCACTCGCGGGGTCAGAGAATATGGCTACACCTTC

clone_size: .
v_call: TRBV19
d_call: .
j_call: TRBJ2-5
cdr3_aa: CASSPGPPPETQYF
cdr3_nt: TGTGCCAGTAGCCCGGGACCCCCTCCCGAGACCCAGTACTTC

clone_size: .
v_call: TRBV4-1
d_call: .
j_call: TRBJ1-1
cdr3_aa: CASSQEIWSGRGSGRTEAFF
cdr3_nt: TGCGCCAGCAGCCAAGAGATTTGGTCAGGCAGGGGTAGCGGTCGGACTGAAGCTTTCTTT

clone_size: .
v_call: TRBV3-1/TRBV3-2
d_call: TRBD1
j_call: TRBJ2-1
cdr3_aa: CASSHLGGRGEQFF
cdr3_nt: TGTGCCAGCAGCCATCTAGGGGGCCGAGGTGAGCAGTTCTTC

clone_size: once
v_call: TRBV5-4
d_call: .
j_call: TRBJ2-2
cdr3_aa: CASSFQGITGELFF
cdr3_nt: TGTGCCAGCAGCTTTCAGGGGATCACCGGGGAGCTGTTTTTT

clone_size: .
v_call: TRBV11-1
d_call: TRBD1
j_call: TRBJ2-7
cdr3_aa: CASSSDRGYEQYF
cdr3_nt: TGTGCCAGCAGCTCAGACAGGGGCTACGAGCAGTACTTC

clone_size: .
v_call: TRBV5-1
d_call: .
j_call: TRBJ2-3
cdr3_aa: CASSLNWLTDTQYF
cdr3_nt: TGCGCCAGCAGCTTGAACTGGCTTACAGATACGCAGTATTTT

clone_size: once
v_call: TRBV5-1
d_call: TRBD1
j_call: TRBJ2-7
cdr3_aa: CASSLGPGQGSYEQYF
cdr3_nt: TGCGCCAGCAGCTTGGGGCCGGGACAGGGATCGTACGAGCAGTACTTC